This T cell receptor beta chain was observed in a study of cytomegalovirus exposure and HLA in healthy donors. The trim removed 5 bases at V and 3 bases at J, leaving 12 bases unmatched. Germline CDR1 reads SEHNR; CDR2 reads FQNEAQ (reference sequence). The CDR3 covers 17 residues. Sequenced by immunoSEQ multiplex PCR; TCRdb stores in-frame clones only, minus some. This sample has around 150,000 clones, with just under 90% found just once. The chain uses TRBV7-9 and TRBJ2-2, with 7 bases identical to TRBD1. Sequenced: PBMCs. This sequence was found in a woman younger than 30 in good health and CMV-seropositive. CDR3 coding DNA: TGTGCCAGCAGCCTCCCCCCCCTCGACAGGGACACCGGGGAGCTGTTTTTT. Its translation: CASSLPPLDRDTGELFF.